This passage covers 16 T cell receptor beta chains from one sample sequenced in a study of a mutant IDH1 vaccine in newly diagnosed glioma. Method: immunoSEQ multiplex PCR; TCRdb's copy keeps in-frame clones and lacks some. The table records some 87,000 clones, over 75% of them present only once. Time point indicated: baseline, week 1 (first vaccination visit). Treatment reported: pre-vaccination baseline after standard-of-care therapy. The input for sequencing was PBMCs, taken from a glioma patient treated with radiotherapy, temozolomide or both. These TCRs come from a middle-aged man with glioma.

This rearrangement joins TRBV4-2 to TRBJ1-2; TRBD1 matches at 8 bases. Germline CDR1 is LGHNA and CDR2 is YNFKEQ. Unmatched junction bases numbered 2, after V lost 5 bases and J lost 6 bases. CDR3 length: 12 residues. CDR3: CASSYRGDGYTF. The CDR3 bases are TGTGCCAGCAGCTACAGGGGGGATGGCTACACCTTC.

V usage is TRBV5-1 and J usage is TRBJ1-1; unclear D gene. V dropped 0 bases and J dropped 5 bases, with 14 bases sitting between them. Germline CDR1 is SGHRS and CDR2 is YFSETQ. The CDR3 length is 15 residues. This chain's CDR3 is CASSLEEPGRTEAFF. CDR3 DNA: TGCGCCAGCAGCTTGGAAGAGCCGGGTCGTACTGAAGCTTTCTTT.

V is TRBV4-2 and J is TRBJ1-5, with no clear D. CDR3 length equals 18 residues. Germline assignment: CDR1 LGHNA and CDR2 YNFKEQ. The V gene lost 0 bases and the J gene lost 1 base, with 16 bases spanning the gap. The CDR3 loop reads CASSQDGGGRGSNQPQHF. In DNA, the CDR3 is TGTGCCAGCAGCCAAGATGGTGGCGGCCGAGGGAGCAATCAGCCCCAGCATTTT.

This sequence joins TRBV19 and TRBJ1-5; D is uncertain. Germline V gene lookup returns CDR1 LNHDA and CDR2 SQIVND (reference sequence). There are 14 residues in the CDR3. V was clipped by 3 bases and J by 3 bases, with 9 bases between them. The chain's CDR3 is CASSISSVNQPQHF. In nucleotides, the CDR3 is TGTGCCAGTAGTATTAGTTCAGTCAATCAGCCCCAGCATTTT.

The chain recombines TRBV28 with TRBJ2-7; TRBD2 matches 10 bases. Losses at the gene ends were 7 bases for V and 4 bases for J; bases not matched to a gene: 7. This CDR3 is built from 14 residues. CDR1 is MDHEN and CDR2 is SYDVKM in the germline V gene. The CDR3 loop is CASKNSGREYEQYF. The CDR3 DNA is TGTGCCAGCAAAAACAGCGGGAGGGAGTACGAGCAGTACTTC.

V usage is TRBV5-6 and J usage is TRBJ2-7, with D perhaps TRBD1 (5 bases). The V gene's germline CDR1 is SGHDT and CDR2 YYEEEE. The CDR3 consists of 13 residues. Trimming pared 2 bases from V and 2 bases from J, leaving 8 bases between. The CDR3 region is CASSFQGTYEQYF. In nucleotides, the CDR3 is TGTGCCAGCAGCTTTCAGGGTACCTACGAGCAGTACTTC.

J is TRBJ1-5 and V is TRBV5-6; perhaps TRBD1 as D (5 bases). Trimming took off 4 bases at V and 0 bases at J, with 8 bases between the two ends. There are 14 residues in the CDR3. Germline V gene sequence: CDR1 SGHDT, CDR2 YYEEEE. For the CDR3, the DNA is TGTGCCAGCAGCCCTGGACATAGCAATCAGCCCCAGCATTTT. This codes for CASSPGHSNQPQHF.

The gene calls are TRBV2 and TRBJ2-7; no clear D. There are 13 residues in the CDR3. Trimming shortened V by 8 bases and J by 3 bases, and 14 bases separated the two germline ends. Germline CDR1 reads SNHLY; CDR2 reads FYNNEI. The CDR3 region has the DNA TGTGCCAGCCGACGCCAGGATGACTACGAGCAGTACTTC. Translation gives CASRRQDDYEQYF.

This clone is a singleton in its sample. The CDR3 nucleotides are TGTGCCAGCAGCCTACTAGCGGGAGCGATCGGGGAGCTGTTTTTT. Amino acids: CASSLLAGAIGELFF. The genes are TRBV5-6 and TRBJ2-2, with 11 bases aligning to TRBD2. CDR1 is SGHDT and CDR2 is YYEEEE in the germline V gene. The CDR3 sequence is 15 residues long. With V trimmed by 4 bases and J by 7 bases, 6 bases remained unmatched.

In its sample, this clone was seen a few times. V usage is TRBV21-1 and J usage is TRBJ2-6; the table's D call of TRBD1 was not tested on the DNA. TRBV21-1 is given as a pseudogene. There are 19 residues in the CDR3. The CDR3 nucleotides read TGTGCCAGCAGCTCCAATGGGGGGACAGCAATCTCTGGGGCCAACGTCCTGACTTTC. Translating gives CASSSNGGTAISGANVLTF.

The V gene is TRBV5-1, the J gene TRBJ1-4, with D possibly being TRBD1 (5 bases). The CDR3 consists of 15 residues. Germline V lookup: CDR1 SGHRS, CDR2 YFSETQ. Deletions cut 3 bases from V and 7 bases from J, with 16 bases between. CDR3 nucleotide sequence: TGCGCCAGCAGCTCTGTAGGCAGGGAGGGTGAAAAACTGTTTTTT. This sequence encodes CASSSVGREGEKLFF. Based on the CDR3 plus reference TRBV5-1 and TRBJ1-4, the full variable domain is KAGVTQTPRYLIKTRGQQVTLSCSPISGHRSVSWYQQTPGQGLQFLFEYFSETQRNKGNFPGRFSGRQFSNSRSEMNVSTLELGDSALYLCASSSVGREGEKLFFGSGTQLSVL.

The chain uses TRBV7-2 and TRBJ2-7, with D perhaps assigned TRBD1 or TRBD2 (6 bases each). Germline loops: CDR1 SGHTA, CDR2 FQGNSA. Trimming shortened V by 4 bases and J by 7 bases, and 11 bases separated the two germline ends. CDR3 length equals 12 residues. This chain's CDR3 is CASSSQGREQYF. For the CDR3, the DNA is TGTGCCAGCAGCTCCCAGGGGAGGGAGCAGTACTTC.

This chain uses TRBV4-3 with TRBJ2-7, with 8 bases matching TRBD1. CDR1 is LGHNA, CDR2 YSLEER, per germline. V was pared by 4 bases and J by 0 bases, with 2 bases of the junction left unmatched. The CDR3 consists of 14 residues. The CDR3 bases are TGCGCCAGCAGCCGGACAGGGAGCTCCTACGAGCAGTACTTC. Translated, it gives CASSRTGSSYEQYF.

The chain recombines TRBV5-1 with TRBJ2-3; 8 positions match TRBD2. This CDR3 has 15 residues. Germline V CDR1 and CDR2: SGHRS, YFSETQ. The junction had 2 bases not matched to a gene; V was cut back by 0 bases and J by 2 bases. The CDR3 DNA is TGCGCCAGCAGCTTGGTCGGGGGGGACACAGATACGCAGTATTTT. It is translated as CASSLVGGDTDTQYF.

The chain joins TRBV9 to TRBJ1-2; weak D call: TRBD1 (5 bases). This CDR3 is 17 amino acids long. V was shortened by 0 bases and J by 1 base, with 16 bases between the two germline ends. Per germline, CDR1 SGDLS and CDR2 YYNGEE. The CDR3 region has the DNA TGTGCCAGCAGCGTAGGCCTACCTTGGGACGGTAACTATGGCTACACCTTC. The encoded protein is CASSVGLPWDGNYGYTF.

The chain recombines TRBV14 with TRBJ1-2, with D maybe TRBD1 (6 bases). The CDR3 contains 14 residues. Germline CDR1 is SGHDN and CDR2 is FVKESK. V was shortened by 2 bases and J by 2 bases, with 9 bases between the two germline ends. CDR3 residues: CASSQIGTNYGYTF. Here the CDR3 DNA reads TGTGCCAGCAGCCAAATCGGGACAAACTATGGCTACACCTTC.